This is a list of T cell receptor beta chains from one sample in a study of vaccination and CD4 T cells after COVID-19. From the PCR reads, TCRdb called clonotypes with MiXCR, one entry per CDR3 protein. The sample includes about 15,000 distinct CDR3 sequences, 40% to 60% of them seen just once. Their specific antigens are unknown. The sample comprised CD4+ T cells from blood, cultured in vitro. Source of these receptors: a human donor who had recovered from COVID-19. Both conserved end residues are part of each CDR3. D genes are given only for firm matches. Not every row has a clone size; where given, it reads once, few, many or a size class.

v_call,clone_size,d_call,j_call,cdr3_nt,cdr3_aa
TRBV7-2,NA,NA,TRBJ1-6,TGTGCCAGCAGCCCCGGCCCCTCGGTCCAGTCACCCCTCCACTTT,CASSPGPSVQSPLHF
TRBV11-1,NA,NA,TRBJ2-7,TGTGCCAGCAGCCAACAGGGCTACGAGCAGTACTTC,CASSQQGYEQYF
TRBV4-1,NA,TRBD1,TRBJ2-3,TGCGCCAGCAGCCAGGGACAGCGTACAGATACGCAGTATTTT,CASSQGQRTDTQYF
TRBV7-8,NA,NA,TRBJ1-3,TGTGCCAGCAGCTTAGGGACGGAAAACACCATATATTTT,CASSLGTENTIYF
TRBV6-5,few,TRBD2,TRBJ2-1,TGTGCCAGCAGTTACTCGATTAGCGGGAGGGCCGGGGACAATGAGCAGTTCTTC,CASSYSISGRAGDNEQFF
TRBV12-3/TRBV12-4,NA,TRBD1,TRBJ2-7,TGTGCCAGCGCGGAGACCGGGACAGGAGTGTACGAGCAGTACTTC,CASAETGTGVYEQYF
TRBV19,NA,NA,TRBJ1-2,TGTGCCAGTAGTTGGGGCGTTGGAGCTAACTATGGCTACACCTTC,CASSWGVGANYGYTF
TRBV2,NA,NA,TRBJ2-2,TGTGCCAGCAGTGAATCGGGGTTCGCCGGGGAGCTGTTTTTT,CASSESGFAGELFF
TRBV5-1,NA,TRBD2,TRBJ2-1,TGCGCCAGCAGCTCGGGCGGGACTAGCATCGTCAATGAGCAGTTCTTC,CASSSGGTSIVNEQFF
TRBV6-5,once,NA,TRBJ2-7,TGTGCCAGCAGTTTACAGGGTGAGCAGTACTTC,CASSLQGEQYF
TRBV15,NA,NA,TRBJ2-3,TGTGCCACCAGCAGAGCCCTAGGCGGCACAGATACGCAGTATTTT,CATSRALGGTDTQYF
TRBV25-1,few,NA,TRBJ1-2,TGTGCCAGCAGTGACGGGGAAAACTATGGCTACACCTTC,CASSDGENYGYTF
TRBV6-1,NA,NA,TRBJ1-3,TGTGCCAGCAGCCTACAGGGTGTACCTGGAAACACCATATATTTT,CASSLQGVPGNTIYF
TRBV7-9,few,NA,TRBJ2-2,TGTGCCAGCAGATACACAGGGTCAACCGGGGAGCTGTTTTTT,CASRYTGSTGELFF
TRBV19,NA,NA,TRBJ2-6,TGTGCCAGTAGTATAAGCAGGGCTGGGGCCAACGTCCTGACTTTC,CASSISRAGANVLTF
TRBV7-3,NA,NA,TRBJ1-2,TGTGCCAGCAGCTTAGATGGGGGAGGTGTCTATGGCTACACCTTC,CASSLDGGGVYGYTF
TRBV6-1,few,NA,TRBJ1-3,TGTGCCAGCAGAGATACAGGATGGGAAGGAAACACCATATATTTT,CASRDTGWEGNTIYF
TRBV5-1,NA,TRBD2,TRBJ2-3,TGCGCCAGCAGCTCCGCTGGACTAGCGGGACGGGCAGATACGCAGTATTTT,CASSSAGLAGRADTQYF
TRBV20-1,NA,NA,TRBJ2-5,TGCAGTGCTACGGCGGGACCTACCGAGACCCAGTACTTC,CSATAGPTETQYF
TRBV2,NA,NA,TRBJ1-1,TGTGCCAGCAGTGAAGGGGGGAACACTGAAGCTTTCTTT,CASSEGGNTEAFF
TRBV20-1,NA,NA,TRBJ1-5,TGCAGTGCTAGAGTGGGGGGAGGCAATCAGCCCCAGCATTTT,CSARVGGGNQPQHF
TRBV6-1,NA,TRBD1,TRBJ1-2,TGTGCCAGCAGCGCAATAACCGGGACAGGGGATGGCTACACCTTC,CASSAITGTGDGYTF
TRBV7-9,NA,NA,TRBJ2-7,TGTGCCAGCAGCTCGACCCGGGAGTACGAGCAGTACTTC,CASSSTREYEQYF
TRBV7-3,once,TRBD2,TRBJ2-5,TGTGCCAGCAGCTTACGGGGGGATGGAGAGACCCAGTACTTC,CASSLRGDGETQYF
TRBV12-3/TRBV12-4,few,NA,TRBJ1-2,TGTGCCAGCAGTTTAGAGGGTAGCGGCTACACCTTC,CASSLEGSGYTF
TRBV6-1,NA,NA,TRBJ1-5,TGTGCTAGCGGGGTAAATCAGCCCCAGCATTTT,CASGVNQPQHF
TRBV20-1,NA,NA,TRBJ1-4,TGCAGTGCTAGGGACGGACCTAATGAAAAACTGTTTTTT,CSARDGPNEKLFF
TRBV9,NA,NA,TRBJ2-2,TGTGCCAGCAGCGTGTGGAACACCGGGGAGCTGTTTTTT,CASSVWNTGELFF
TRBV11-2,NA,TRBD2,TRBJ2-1,TGTGCCAGCAGCTCCCTAGCGGGAGAGACCTACAATGAGCAGTTCTTC,CASSSLAGETYNEQFF
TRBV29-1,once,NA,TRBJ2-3,TGCAGCTCCAACACAGATACGCAGTATTTT,CSSNTDTQYF
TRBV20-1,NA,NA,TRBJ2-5,TGCAGTGCTAGAGGACTGGCGGCGGCGTACCAAGAGACCCAGTACTTC,CSARGLAAAYQETQYF
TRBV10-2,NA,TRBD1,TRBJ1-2,TGCGCCAGCAGTGCCGCCGGGACAGGGGAGGGCTACACCTTC,CASSAAGTGEGYTF
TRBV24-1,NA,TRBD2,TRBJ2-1,TGTGCCACCAGTGCCCCCCCGGGACTAGCGGGAGGGCCTAGGGATGAGCAGTTCTTC,CATSAPPGLAGGPRDEQFF
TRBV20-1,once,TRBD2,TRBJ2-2,TGCAGTGCTAGAGAGTCGGGGAGGGTAAACACCGGGGAGCTGTTTTTT,CSARESGRVNTGELFF
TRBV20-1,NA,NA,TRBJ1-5,TGCAGTGCTAGAGGGGCGGGGATACTCGATAGCAATCAGCCCCAGCATTTT,CSARGAGILDSNQPQHF
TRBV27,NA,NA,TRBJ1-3,TGTGCCAGCAGTTTAAAATCCAGCGGGCACACCATATATTTT,CASSLKSSGHTIYF
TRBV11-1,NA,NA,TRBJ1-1,TGTGCCAGCAGCTTAGTGGGCCTGGGAGCTTTCTTT,CASSLVGLGAFF
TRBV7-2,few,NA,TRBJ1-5,TGTGCCAGCAGCTTTACGGGGGGGAGCAATCAGCCCCAGCATTTT,CASSFTGGSNQPQHF
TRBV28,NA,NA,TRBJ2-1,TGTGCCAGCACACGGCAGGGGATAGTAAATGAGCAGTTCTTC,CASTRQGIVNEQFF
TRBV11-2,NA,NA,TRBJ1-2,TGTGCCAGCAGCCCCGGCACCTATGGCTACACCTTC,CASSPGTYGYTF
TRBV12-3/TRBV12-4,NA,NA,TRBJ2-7,TGTGCCAGCAGTCCCCGGGTGGGGGTCTCTCGGGAGCAGTACTTC,CASSPRVGVSREQYF
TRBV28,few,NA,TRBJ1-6,TGTGCCAGCAGGCTCGACACTAATTCACCCCTCCACTTT,CASRLDTNSPLHF